This TCR beta chain was sequenced in a study of blood T cell repertoires in COVID-19. About the study: From T cells, B-cell-depleted T cells, or PBMCs came the material, which was cDNA or gDNA.

Per the original data handling: Estimation of nucleated cell counts relied on the amplification of reference gene primers. The repertoire was sequenced with immunoSEQ multiplex PCR; TCRdb's copy has only in-frame clones and lacks some. V, J and clone size derive from that table, while D and trimming were established from the DNA sequence. The table lists 400,000 to 450,000 clones, less than 95% of them singletons. Grouping used clinical history reported by participants in a survey and questionnaire. V was pared by 5 bases and J by 3 bases, with 11 bases between. This CDR3 is 13 amino acids long. Per germline, CDR1 MDHEN and CDR2 SYDVKM.

The receptor was isolated from a young man who had recovered from COVID-19. This rearrangement joins TRBV28 to TRBJ2-7; D is possibly TRBD1 (6 bases). Sequencing was done on a sample of PBMCs or T cells enriched from blood (not recorded which). The CDR3 coding sequence is TGTGCCAGCAGTCTAGACAGGTTCTACGAGCAGTACTTC. It yields the protein CASSLDRFYEQYF.